This T cell receptor (beta chain) was observed in a study of blood T cell repertoires in COVID-19. Study overall: The study drew acute and convalescent COVID-19 samples from the United States, Italy and Spain. PBMCs, B-cell-depleted T cells, or T cells were the source of the cDNA or gDNA that made up the material.

V was pared by 8 bases and J by 0 bases, with 11 bases of the junction left unmatched. Per germline, CDR1 LNHDA and CDR2 SQIVND (reference sequence). CDR3 length: 17 residues. As processed by the authors: Reference gene primers were amplified, and this amplification served to estimate nucleated cell counts. Produced via immunoSEQ multiplex PCR; TCRdb's table is partial and in-frame only. That table supplies the V and J calls and clone size; D and trimming were determined from the DNA. The sample lists about 180,000 clones, about 86% seen once, with roughly 9.1% in the top ten. The rearrangement uses TRBV19 and TRBJ1-5; the match to TRBD1 covers 9 bases. Sequencing input: peripheral blood. The TCR originated in a man aged 45-65 years with active or convalescent COVID-19. CDR3 nucleotide sequence: TGTGCCAGTTTCGAGCGGACAGGGGCTTTTAGCAATCAGCCCCAGCATTTT. Translating gives CASFERTGAFSNQPQHF.